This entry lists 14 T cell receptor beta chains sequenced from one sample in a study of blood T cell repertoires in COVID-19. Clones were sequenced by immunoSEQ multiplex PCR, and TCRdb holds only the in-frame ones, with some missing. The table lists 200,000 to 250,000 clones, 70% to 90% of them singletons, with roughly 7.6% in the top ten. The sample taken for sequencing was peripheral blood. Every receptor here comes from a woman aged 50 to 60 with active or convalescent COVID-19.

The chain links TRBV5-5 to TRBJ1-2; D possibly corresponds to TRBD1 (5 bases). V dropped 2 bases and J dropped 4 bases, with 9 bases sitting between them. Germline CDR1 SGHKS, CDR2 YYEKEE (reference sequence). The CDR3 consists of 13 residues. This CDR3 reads CASSLGVGYGYTF. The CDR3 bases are TGTGCCAGCAGCTTAGGGGTTGGCTATGGCTACACCTTC.

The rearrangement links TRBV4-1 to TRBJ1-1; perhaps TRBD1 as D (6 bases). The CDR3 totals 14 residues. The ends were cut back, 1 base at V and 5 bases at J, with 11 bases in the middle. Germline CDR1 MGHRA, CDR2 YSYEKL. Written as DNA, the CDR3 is TGCGCCAGCAGCCAAGCAGGGGAAATTACTGAAGCTTTCTTT. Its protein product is CASSQAGEITEAFF.

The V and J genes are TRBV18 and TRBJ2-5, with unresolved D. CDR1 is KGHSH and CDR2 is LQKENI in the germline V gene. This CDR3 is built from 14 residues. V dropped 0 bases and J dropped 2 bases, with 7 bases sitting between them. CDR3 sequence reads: CASSPPNGQETQYF. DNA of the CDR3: TGTGCCAGCTCACCACCCAACGGGCAAGAGACCCAGTACTTC. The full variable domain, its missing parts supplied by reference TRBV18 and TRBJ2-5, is NAGVMQNPRHLVRRRGQEARLRCSPMKGHSHVYWYRQLPEEGLKFMVYLQKENIIDESGMPKERFSAEFPKEGPSILRIQQVVRGDSAAYFCASSPPNGQETQYFGPGTRLLVL.

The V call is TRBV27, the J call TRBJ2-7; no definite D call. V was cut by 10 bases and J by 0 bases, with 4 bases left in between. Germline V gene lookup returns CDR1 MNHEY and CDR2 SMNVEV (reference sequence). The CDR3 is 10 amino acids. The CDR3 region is CANNSYEQYF. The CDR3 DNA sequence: TGTGCCAACAACTCCTACGAGCAGTACTTC.

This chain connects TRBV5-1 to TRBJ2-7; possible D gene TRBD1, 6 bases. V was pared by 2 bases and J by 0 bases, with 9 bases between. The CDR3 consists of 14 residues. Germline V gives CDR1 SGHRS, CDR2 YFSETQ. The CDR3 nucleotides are TGCGCCAGCAGCTTACAGGGTGGCTCCTACGAGCAGTACTTC. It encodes CASSLQGGSYEQYF.

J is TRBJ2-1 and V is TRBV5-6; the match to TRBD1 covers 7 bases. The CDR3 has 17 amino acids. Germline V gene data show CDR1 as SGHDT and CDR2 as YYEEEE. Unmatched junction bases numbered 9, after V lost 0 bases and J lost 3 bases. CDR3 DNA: TGTGCCAGCAGCTTGGCTTTAACGGGACAGCACTACAATGAGCAGTTCTTC. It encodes CASSLALTGQHYNEQFF.

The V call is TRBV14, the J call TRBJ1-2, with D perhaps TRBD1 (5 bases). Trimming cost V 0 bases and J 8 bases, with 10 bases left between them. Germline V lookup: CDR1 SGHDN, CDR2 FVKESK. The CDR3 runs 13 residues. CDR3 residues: CASSQDQRGGYTF. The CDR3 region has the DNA TGTGCCAGCAGCCAAGATCAAAGGGGAGGCTACACCTTC.

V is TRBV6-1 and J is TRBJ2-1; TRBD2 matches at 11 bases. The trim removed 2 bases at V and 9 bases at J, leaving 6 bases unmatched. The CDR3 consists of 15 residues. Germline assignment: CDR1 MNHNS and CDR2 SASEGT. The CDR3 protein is CASSEYSSGRIEQFF. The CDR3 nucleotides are TGTGCCAGCAGTGAATACTCTAGCGGGAGGATTGAGCAGTTCTTC.

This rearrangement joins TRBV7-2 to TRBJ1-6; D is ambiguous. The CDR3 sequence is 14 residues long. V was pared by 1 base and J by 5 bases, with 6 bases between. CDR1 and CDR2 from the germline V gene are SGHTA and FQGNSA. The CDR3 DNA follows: TGTGCCAGCAGCTTAGTGAGGGATAATTCACCCCTCCACTTT. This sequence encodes CASSLVRDNSPLHF.

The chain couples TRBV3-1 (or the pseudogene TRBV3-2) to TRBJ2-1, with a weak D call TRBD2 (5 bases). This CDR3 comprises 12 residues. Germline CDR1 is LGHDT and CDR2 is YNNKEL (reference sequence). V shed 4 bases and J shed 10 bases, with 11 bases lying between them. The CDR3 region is CASSPTKREQFF. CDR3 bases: TGTGCCAGCAGCCCAACTAAGCGGGAGCAGTTCTTC.

Here the CDR3 DNA reads TGTGCCACCAGTGATTACAGGGGCGGCAAATACGAGCAGTACTTC. This gives the protein CATSDYRGGKYEQYF. This chain connects TRBV24-1 to TRBJ2-7; 7 positions match TRBD1. The CDR3 is 15 residues long. The V and J ends lost 2 bases and 4 bases, in that order; junction bases with no gene match: 7. Germline V CDR1 and CDR2: KGHDR, SFDVKD.

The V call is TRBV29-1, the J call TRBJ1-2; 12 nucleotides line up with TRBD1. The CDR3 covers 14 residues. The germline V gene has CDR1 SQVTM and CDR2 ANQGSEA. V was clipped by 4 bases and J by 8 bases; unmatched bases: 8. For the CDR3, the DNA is TGCAGCGTTGTAGGGGGACAGGGGGCTGGAGGCTACACCTTC. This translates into CSVVGGQGAGGYTF.

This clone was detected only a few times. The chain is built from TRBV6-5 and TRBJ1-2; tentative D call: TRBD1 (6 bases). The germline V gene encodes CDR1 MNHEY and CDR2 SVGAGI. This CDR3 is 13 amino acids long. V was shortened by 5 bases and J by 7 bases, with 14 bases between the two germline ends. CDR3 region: CASSTGYRAGYTF. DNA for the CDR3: TGTGCCAGCAGTACAGGTTACAGGGCTGGCTACACCTTC.

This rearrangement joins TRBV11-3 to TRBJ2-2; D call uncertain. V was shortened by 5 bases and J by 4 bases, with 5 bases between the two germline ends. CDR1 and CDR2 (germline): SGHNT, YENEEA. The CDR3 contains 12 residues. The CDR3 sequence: CASSPFTGELFF. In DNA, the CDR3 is TGTGCCAGCAGCCCCTTCACCGGGGAGCTGTTTTTT.